This T cell receptor (beta chain) was documented in a study of cytomegalovirus exposure and HLA in healthy donors. From germline, CDR1 is LNHDA and CDR2 SQIVND (reference sequence). This CDR3 region has 16 residues. V lost 5 bases and J lost 9; bases outside the gene matches: 15. Study-level points and caveats: It was in a later analysis that TCR association rates were seen to vary by HLA locus, highest for DRB1 and lowest for HLA-C.

The PCR made use of 60 Vbeta and 13 Jbeta primers. This table comes from immunoSEQ multiplex PCR, and its TCRdb copy is limited to in-frame clones, with some not included. The sample carries 100,000 to 150,000 clones, 75% to 85% recorded once. On this clone itself: What it recognizes is unknown.

The source is a man aged 18 to 29 in good health and CMV-seronegative. Sequencing was performed on PBMCs. The rearrangement links TRBV19 to TRBJ2-1, with TRBD2 matching over 8 bases. The CDR3 bases are TGTGCCAGTAGTCTAACGAGGAGCGGGAGTACGGCTGAGCAGTTCTTC. Translating gives CASSLTRSGSTAEQFF.